These 10 T cell receptor beta chains were sequenced from one sample in a study of tumor-infiltrating lymphocytes in primary liver carcinoma. From 500 ng of total RNA, TCR beta-specific cDNA was reverse-transcribed using a constant-region primer. Slightly modified ARM-PCR, run as three nested multiplex PCR rounds, produced the TCR beta libraries. Running about 11 cycles apiece, the first two PCR rounds relied on TRBV1-TRBV30 forward primers together with a C-beta reverse primer. TCRdb independently ran MiXCR on the multiplex PCR reads; one entry per CDR3 protein. Of 300,000 to 350,000 distinct CDR3 sequences in the sample, about two thirds are singletons; the top ten hold approximately 5.9%. Germline DNA was also extracted, and blood RNA was taken from unsorted whole blood. The sequencing sample was made of peripheral blood. The receptors stem from a man aged 40-50 years with primary liver carcinoma and hepatitis B virus infection.

Comment on this clonotype: An end of the junction does not agree with germline; a read error may underlie this. CDR3 loop: CTSSPDGTYEQYF. The CDR3 region has the DNA TGTACCAGCAGTCCCGACGGCACCTACGAGCAGTACTTC. V usage is TRBV12-3 or TRBV12-4 and J usage is TRBJ2-7; no reliable D call. CDR3 length equals 13 residues.

This clonotype was counted a few times. This chain joins TRBV4-2 and TRBJ2-1; 10 bases fit TRBD2. This CDR3 is 18 amino acids long. The V gene's germline CDR1 is LGHNA and CDR2 YNFKEQ. The V and J ends lost 0 bases and 0 bases, in that order; junction bases with no gene match: 5. The CDR3 nucleotides read TGTGCCAGCAGCCAAGAAGGGGGACTAGCGTACTCCTACAATGAGCAGTTCTTC. Protein: CASSQEGGLAYSYNEQFF.

This clonotype was found a few times. Relative to the germline gene, one junction end is altered; a read error may explain this. The genes are TRBV11-2 and TRBJ2-3; 7 nucleotides agree with TRBD1. CDR3 length equals 16 residues. Germline CDR1 reads SGHAT; CDR2 reads FQNNGV. The CDR3 bases are TGTGCCAGCAGCGAAACAGGGGCCATTAGCACAGATATGCAGTATTTT. It translates to CASSETGAISTDMQYF.

Only a few counts were recorded for this clonotype. A much larger clone sits a single nucleotide away, making a read error possible. The rearrangement joins TRBV6-2 or TRBV6-3 to TRBJ2-5, with 9 bases that match TRBD1. CDR3 length: 15 residues. CDR1 is MNHEY and CDR2 is SVGEGT in the germline V gene. CDR3 DNA sequence: TGTGCCGGCAGACTTCGGACAGGGGCCGGAGAGACCCAGTACTTC. It encodes CAGRLRTGAGETQYF.

With regard to this clonotype: Its ends do not fully match the called genes, so a read error is possible. The genes are TRBV4-2 and TRBJ2-1; TRBD2 is a possible D gene (5 bases). The germline V gene has CDR1 LGHNA and CDR2 YNFKEQ. This CDR3 is 12 amino acids long. The CDR3 DNA reads TGTGCCTGCAGCCAAGACTACGATGAGCAGTTCTTC. Translating it yields CACSQDYDEQFF.

Worth noting for this clonotype: This may come from a read error, since a much larger clone is one base off. The CDR3 sequence is CASNQEFQGQGETQYF. The CDR3 coding sequence is TGCGCCAGCAACCAAGAGTTCCAGGGCCAAGGGGAGACCCAGTACTTC. The rearrangement joins TRBV4-3 to TRBJ2-5, with D possibly being TRBD1 (5 bases). This CDR3 contains 16 residues. Looked up from germline, CDR1 is LGHNA and CDR2 is YSLEER.

Concerning this clonotype itself: At one end the junction does not follow the germline gene, possibly because of a read error. V gene TRBV10-1 combines with J gene TRBJ2-5; 7 bases are a match to TRBD2. The CDR3 runs to 16 residues. Germline V gene sequence: CDR1 WNHNN, CDR2 SYGVQD (reference sequence). CDR3 coding DNA: TGCGCCAGCTGTGAGTCGTCCAGCGGGGAGGTGGAGACTCAGTACTTC. It is translated as CASCESSSGEVETQYF.

This chain links TRBV6-2 or TRBV6-3 with TRBJ2-3, with 10 nucleotides matching TRBD2. This CDR3 has 15 residues. With V trimmed by 2 bases and J by 7 bases, 6 bases remained unmatched. Germline V gene data show CDR1 as MNHEY and CDR2 as SVGEGT. DNA for the CDR3: TGTGCCAGCAGTTACAGGACTAGCGGAACATATACGCAGTATTTT. Translation gives CASSYRTSGTYTQYF.

Details on this clonotype: Possible read error: a much larger clone is one base away. The V gene is TRBV6-2 or TRBV6-3, the J gene TRBJ2-4; 9 bases line up with TRBD1. This CDR3 region has 15 residues. The junction had 4 bases not matched to a gene; V was cut back by 5 bases and J by 2 bases. Germline CDR1 is MNHEY and CDR2 is SVGEGT. CDR3 coding DNA: TGTGCCAGCAGTCACGACAGGGGGTCCAAAAACATTCAGTACTTC. This codes for CASSHDRGSKNIQYF.

As regards this clonotype: The missing conserved phenylalanine or tryptophan at the end of this CDR3 makes a read error likely. V usage is TRBV11-3 and J usage is TRBJ2-1, with 7 nucleotides matching TRBD2. J was trimmed by 7 bases and V by 5 bases; bases with no gene match: 11. Per the germline V gene, CDR1 is SGHNT and CDR2 is YENEEA. This CDR3 region has 15 residues. The CDR3 DNA reads TGTGCCAGCAGCCTAGGACCCGGGGGAGGGAATGAGCAGTTCCTC. Protein product: CASSLGPGGGNEQFL.